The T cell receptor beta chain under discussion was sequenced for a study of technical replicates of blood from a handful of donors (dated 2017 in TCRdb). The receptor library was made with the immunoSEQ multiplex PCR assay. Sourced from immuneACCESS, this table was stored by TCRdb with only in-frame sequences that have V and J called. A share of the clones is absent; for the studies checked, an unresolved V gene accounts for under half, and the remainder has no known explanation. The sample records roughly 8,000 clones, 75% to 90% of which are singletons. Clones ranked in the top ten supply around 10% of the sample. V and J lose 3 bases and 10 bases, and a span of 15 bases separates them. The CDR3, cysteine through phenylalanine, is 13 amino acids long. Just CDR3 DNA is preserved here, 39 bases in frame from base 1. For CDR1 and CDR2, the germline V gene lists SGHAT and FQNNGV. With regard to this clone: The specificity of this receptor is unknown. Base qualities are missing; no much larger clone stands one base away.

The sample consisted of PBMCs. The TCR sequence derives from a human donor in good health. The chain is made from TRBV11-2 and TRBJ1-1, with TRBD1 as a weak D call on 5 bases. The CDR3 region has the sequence CASSLGLLGVAFF. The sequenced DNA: TGTGCCAGCAGCTTGGGCCTTCTAGGGGTAGCTTTCTTT. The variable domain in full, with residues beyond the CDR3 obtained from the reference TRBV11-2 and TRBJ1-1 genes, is EAGVAQSPRYKIIEKRQSVAFWCNPISGHATLYWYQQILGQGPKLLIQFQNNGVVDDSQLPKDRFSAERLKGVDSTLKIQPAKLEDSAVYLCASSLGLLGVAFFGQGTRLTVV.